The clone carrying this T cell receptor (beta chain) has more than one count but fewer than ten. Its antigen remains unknown. Trimming shortened V by 4 bases and J by 2 bases, and 11 bases separated the two germline ends. Germline CDR1 reads MNHGY; CDR2 reads SAAAGT. The CDR3 consists of 15 residues. This sample was taken from a study of T cell repertoires in cytomegalovirus infection. Across the whole study: Selected CMV epitopes included recently identified HLA-C-restricted ones as well as well-studied HLA-B-restricted ones. A matching HLA type, together with CMV infection, was signaled by public TCR beta signatures. Points from the study as a whole: Ex vivo responses were dominated by HLA-C-restricted CMV-specific TCR beta clonotypes. Summed frequency of shared TCR beta families picked out CMV carriers who also had the relevant HLA.

In TCRdb, the reads were re-called with MiXCR into one record per CDR3 protein. The sample has approximately 110,000 distinct CDR3 sequences; over 25% are singletons. The input for sequencing was CD8+ T cells from cultured PBMCs, taken from culture after CMV antigen stimulation. This receptor was taken from a human donor in good health (CMV status not recorded). Some clones in this sample may be carry-over from other donors' samples. The rearrangement uses TRBV6-8 and TRBJ1-4, with no clear D. The chain's CDR3 is CASSSELDTNEKLFF. The CDR3 DNA reads as TGTGCCAGCAGTTCGGAACTGGATACTAATGAAAAACTGTTTTTT.